The 11 T cell receptor beta chains below were found in one sample sequenced in a study of cytomegalovirus exposure and HLA in healthy donors. The primer mix had 60 Vbeta and 13 Jbeta primers. TCRdb's copy holds only in-frame clones and misses some; the assay was immunoSEQ multiplex PCR. The sample carries 100,000 to 150,000 clones, around 73% recorded once. The specimen was PBMCs. The receptors derive from a female donor in good health and CMV-seronegative.

The gene calls are TRBV28 and TRBJ2-7; D gene uncertain. Trimming took 3 bases from V and 6 from J, leaving 18 bases between them. The CDR3 runs to 15 residues. Germline-derived CDR1 and CDR2 are MDHEN and SYDVKM. CDR3 in amino acids: CASSFVSAFPGEQYF. The DNA of the CDR3 is TGTGCCAGCAGTTTTGTGTCCGCCTTCCCAGGCGAGCAGTACTTC.

This chain uses TRBV9 with TRBJ2-7; the match to TRBD2 covers 15 bases. This CDR3 is 15 amino acids long. V was clipped by 3 bases and J by 5 bases; unmatched bases: 3. The germline V gene has CDR1 SGDLS and CDR2 YYNGEE. The CDR3 protein is CASSGGTSGRNEQYF. The CDR3 DNA reads as TGTGCCAGCAGCGGCGGGACTAGCGGGAGGAACGAGCAGTACTTC. Complete variable domain (other parts from reference TRBV9 and TRBJ2-7): DSGVTQTPKHLITATGQRVTLRCSPRSGDLSVYWYQQSLDQGLQFLIQYYNGEERAKGNILERFSAQQFPDLHSELNLSSLELGDSALYFCASSGGTSGRNEQYFGPGTRLTVT.

The chain uses TRBV19 and TRBJ1-5, with TRBD1 matching 10 bases. The V segment lost 6 bases and the J segment 5 bases; nucleotides outside the gene matches: 4. Per the germline V gene, CDR1 is LNHDA and CDR2 is SQIVND (reference sequence). The CDR3 is 14 residues long. The CDR3 here is CASSQTGGDQPQHF. As DNA, the CDR3 is TGTGCCAGTAGCCAGACAGGGGGCGATCAGCCCCAGCATTTT.

The J gene is TRBJ2-3, the V gene TRBV27, with 7 bases identical to TRBD2. V shed 4 bases, J shed 6 bases, and the junction held 16 bases outside the gene matches. The CDR3 has 17 amino acids. In germline, CDR1 is MNHEY, CDR2 SMNVEV (reference sequence). The CDR3 sequence is CASSSPRLAGAGDTQYF. In DNA form, the CDR3 reads TGTGCCAGCAGTTCCCCGAGGTTAGCGGGTGCGGGGGATACGCAGTATTTT.

V is TRBV15 and J is TRBJ1-1; the D gene is possibly TRBD1 (5 bases). The length of the CDR3 is 14 residues. In germline, CDR1 is LNHNV, CDR2 YYDKDF (reference sequence). Trimming stripped 0 bases from V and 11 bases from J, with 16 bases between. CDR3: CATSRDRGGARAFF. CDR3 coding DNA: TGTGCCACCAGCAGAGATCGAGGAGGGGCGCGGGCTTTCTTT.

The rearrangement joins TRBV4-1 to TRBJ1-3; 9 bases are a match to TRBD1. Germline V gives CDR1 MGHRA, CDR2 YSYEKL. With V trimmed by 0 bases and J by 7 bases, 4 bases remained unmatched. The CDR3 extends over 15 amino acids. CDR3 nucleotide sequence: TGCGCCAGCAGCCAAGAGGGGACAGGGAGGAACACCATATATTTT. This gives the protein CASSQEGTGRNTIYF.

The genes are TRBV5-1 and TRBJ2-7; weak D call: TRBD1 (6 bases). The V and J ends lost 0 bases and 3 bases respectively, with 19 bases between them. CDR3 length: 17 amino acids. The germline V gene has CDR1 SGHRS and CDR2 YFSETQ. The CDR3 protein is CASSLDQGTPFGYEQYF. For the CDR3, the DNA is TGCGCCAGCAGCTTGGACCAGGGGACACCCTTCGGCTACGAGCAGTACTTC.

V gene TRBV28 combines with J gene TRBJ2-7; 9 nucleotides align to TRBD1. The J segment lost 12 bases and the V segment lost 7 bases, leaving 16 bases of the junction unmatched. The CDR3 is 14 residues long. Germline V gene data show CDR1 as MDHEN and CDR2 as SYDVKM. The CDR3 DNA follows: TGTGCCAGCATGCAACAGGGGGCGAATCTTGCTTGGTACTTC. Encoded protein: CASMQQGANLAWYF.

The rearrangement joins TRBV14 to TRBJ1-1; D may be TRBD1 (5 bases). Trimming took 1 base from V and 3 from J, leaving 15 bases between them. CDR3 length: 16 residues. Germline values: CDR1 SGHDN, CDR2 FVKESK. The CDR3 here is CASSQGGRDSDTEAFF. In nucleotides, the CDR3 is TGTGCCAGCAGCCAAGGGGGGAGGGACTCGGACACTGAAGCTTTCTTT.

The chain uses TRBV28 and TRBJ2-7; TRBD1 matches at 8 bases. V dropped 7 bases and J dropped 0; count of bases not matched to a gene: 8. The CDR3 runs to 15 residues. Germline loops: CDR1 MDHEN, CDR2 SYDVKM. The CDR3 reads CASKIRTGNSYEQYF. CDR3 sequence (DNA): TGTGCCAGCAAAATAAGGACAGGGAACTCCTACGAGCAGTACTTC.

The CDR3 nucleotides read TGTGCCAGCAGCTACGGACAGGGTCGATGGGCCCAGTACTTC. Translating gives CASSYGQGRWAQYF. The chain recombines TRBV7-2 with TRBJ2-5, with 8 bases fitting TRBD1. The CDR3 covers 14 residues. Germline values: CDR1 SGHTA, CDR2 FQGNSA. V was clipped by 4 bases and J by 9 bases; unmatched bases: 10.